This T cell receptor (beta chain) came from a study of OX40 agonist ivuxolimab in advanced cancers. Looking at the study overall: Patients were given ivuxolimab, an antibody that agonizes OX40 (CD134). Of the participants, under 50% had some prior anti-PD-1, anti-PD-L1 or anti-CTLA-4 therapy, which was allowed.

As for this clone: The antigen is unknown.

Produced via immunoSEQ multiplex PCR; TCRdb's table is partial and in-frame only. Among under 90,000 clones listed, around 87% were seen once. J lost 2 bases, V lost 3 bases, and 3 bases had no gene match. In germline, CDR1 is LNHDA, CDR2 SQIVND (reference sequence). This CDR3 region has 17 residues. General study points: Both CD4+ and CD8+ T cell populations in blood had undergone clonal expansion by week 6 at 0.1 to 3.0 mg/kg. With doses of 0.1-3.0 mg/kg, partial responders showed among the lowest clonal expansion.

The origin of this receptor is an adult with an advanced solid tumor such as melanoma, head and neck, liver or kidney cancer. The chain has TRBV19 and TRBJ2-6, with 11 bases fitting TRBD1. The sequencing used CD4+ or CD8+ T cells sorted from blood, collected in a trial of the OX40 agonist ivuxolimab. CDR3 DNA sequence: TGTGCCAGTAGTATGCGGACAGGGGGCGCTGGGGCCAACGTCCTGACTTTC. It encodes CASSMRTGGAGANVLTF.